Below are 28 T cell receptor beta chains sequenced from a single sample in a study of T-cell reconstitution after alpha-beta-depleted transplantation in children listed by TCRdb under 2016. This specimen's treatment or condition label, interpreted: allogeneic hematopoietic cell transplantation with graft depleted of TCRalphabeta T cells and CD19 B cells. Library prep was done by PCR. Sequenced on an Illumina HiSeq 2500. TCR library preparation used molecular barcoding, with unique molecular identifiers applied to normalize quantification of the TCRbeta repertoire. TCRdb's own reprocessing of the public reads used fastp at Q25 and MiXCR and kept productive beta chains. Duplicate CDR3 protein sequences are folded into a single record with the most common DNA and genes. The sample has around 960,000 distinct CDR3 sequences on record, about 29% of them singletons. Roughly 31% of the sample comes from the top ten.

The sample consisted of PBMCs, mostly from graft donor cells, taken 360 days after TCRalphabeta/CD19-depleted stem cell transplant. The receptors here all came from a boy in the first two years of life who had a stem cell transplant for SCID, so the T cells may come from the graft donor.

The chain is built from TRBV12-3 or TRBV12-4 and TRBJ2-5; D remains unclear. CDR3 length: 13 amino acids. V shed 5 bases and J shed 8 bases, with 15 bases lying between them. The CDR3 loop reads CASSTAASDTQYF. In DNA, the CDR3 is TGTGCCAGCAGTACGGCCGCCAGTGATACCCAGTACTTC.

A few counts support this clonotype. The J gene is TRBJ2-7, the V gene TRBV9, with TRBD1 as a possible D gene (6 bases). Between the trimmed V and J ends, which lost 3 bases and 6 bases, there was a span of 13 bases. Germline lookup yields CDR1 SGDLS and CDR2 YYNGEE. The CDR3 has 13 residues. The CDR3 DNA is TGTGCCAGCAGCGCAATGACAGGTTCCGAGCAGTACTTC. It is translated as CASSAMTGSEQYF.

The gene calls are TRBV12-3 or TRBV12-4 and TRBJ2-1, with 15 nucleotides matching TRBD2. The CDR3 contains 17 residues. J lost 4 bases, V lost 5 bases, and 6 bases had no gene match. CDR3 protein: CASSQGLAGGRYNEQFF. The CDR3 bases are TGTGCCAGCAGTCAGGGACTAGCGGGGGGACGTTACAATGAGCAGTTCTTC.

The chain employs TRBV7-6 and TRBJ1-3, with D unresolved. The germline gives CDR1 SGHVS, CDR2 FNYEAQ. The CDR3 runs to 15 residues. V lost 4 bases and J lost 4, with 14 bases in between. The CDR3 DNA reads TGTGCCAGCAGCTCCCCGCGGACGAACGGAAACACCATATATTTT. It encodes CASSSPRTNGNTIYF.

The chain employs TRBV5-1 and TRBJ2-5; D gene unclear. V gave up 0 bases and J gave up 1 base, with 13 bases separating them. Germline V gives CDR1 SGHRS, CDR2 YFSETQ. This CDR3 is built from 16 residues. In DNA, the CDR3 is TGCGCCAGCAGCTTGGATATTCGGGTTAGCCAAGAGACCCAGTACTTC. Translated: CASSLDIRVSQETQYF.

This clonotype was detected a few times. The chain uses TRBV29-1 and TRBJ2-1, with unresolved D. Germline CDR1 SQVTM, CDR2 ANQGSEA. Between the trimmed V and J ends, which lost 7 bases and 10 bases, there was a span of 14 bases. The CDR3 runs 11 residues. The CDR3 DNA follows: TGCAGCGCCGCAATTACCAGCGAGCAGTTCTTC. Its translation: CSAAITSEQFF.

The chain couples TRBV28 to TRBJ2-5; 7 bases are a match to TRBD2. Germline lookup yields CDR1 MDHEN and CDR2 SYDVKM. This CDR3 has 14 residues. V was pared by 2 bases and J by 5 bases, with 5 bases of the junction left unmatched. The CDR3 loop reads CASSLLAEGETQYF. In DNA, the CDR3 is TGTGCCAGCAGTTTACTAGCGGAGGGGGAGACCCAGTACTTC.

This chain joins TRBV20-1 and TRBJ2-1; 7 bases map to TRBD2. Germline assignment: CDR1 DFQATT and CDR2 SNEGSKA (reference sequence). This CDR3 spans 16 amino acids. V was clipped by 6 bases and J by 0 bases; unmatched bases: 11. CDR3 in DNA: TGCAGTGCCTCCCTTCCGCGGGGGAGCTCCTACAATGAGCAGTTCTTC. Residues: CSASLPRGSSYNEQFF.

This clonotype was counted a few times. J is TRBJ1-1 and V is TRBV20-1; D is unclear. V was pared by 4 bases and J by 6 bases, with 3 bases between. Germline V CDR1 and CDR2: DFQATT, SNEGSKA (reference sequence). This CDR3 has 9 amino acids. This CDR3 is CSAKPEAFF. DNA of the CDR3: TGCAGTGCTAAACCTGAAGCTTTCTTT.

The chain links TRBV3-1 to TRBJ2-5, with 7 bases fitting TRBD1. Trimming removed 4 bases from V and 0 bases from J; junction bases left unmatched: 8. Germline V gene lookup returns CDR1 LGHDT and CDR2 YNNKEL (reference sequence). The CDR3 has 16 amino acids. The CDR3: CASSPPLGTDQETQYF. CDR3 DNA: TGTGCCAGCAGCCCCCCGCTGGGGACAGACCAAGAGACCCAGTACTTC.

This clonotype was found once. This chain uses TRBV6-5 with TRBJ1-1; D is uncertain. Germline CDR1 is MNHEY and CDR2 is SVGAGI. The CDR3 spans 15 residues. V was trimmed by 0 bases and J by 1 base, leaving 9 bases between them. The CDR3 nucleotides are TGTGCCAGCAGTTACTCGATTCACGGGAACACTGAAGCTTTCTTT. This encodes CASSYSIHGNTEAFF.

This clonotype was picked up a small number of times. This chain joins TRBV27 and TRBJ2-3; tentatively, D is TRBD2 (6 bases). Per the germline V gene, CDR1 is MNHEY and CDR2 is SMNVEV (reference sequence). V was clipped by 8 bases and J by 1 base, with 13 bases between them. CDR3 length: 14 residues. Written as DNA, the CDR3 is TGTGCCAGCCGGGAGCGGTACCGCACAGATACGCAGTATTTT. Translation gives CASRERYRTDTQYF.

This clonotype was counted between two and nine times. The V and J genes are TRBV7-3 and TRBJ2-3; D is undetermined. Germline V lookup: CDR1 SGHTA, CDR2 FQGTGA. The CDR3 totals 15 residues. The germline V and J ends were trimmed by 3 bases and 2 bases, with 12 bases remaining between them. In DNA, the CDR3 is TGTGCCAGCAGCTTGGAGCGTTCATCCACAGATACGCAGTATTTT. Amino acids: CASSLERSSTDTQYF.

The chain joins TRBV11-2 to TRBJ2-1; no definite D call. CDR1 and CDR2 (germline): SGHAT, FQNNGV. Trimming shortened V by 1 base and J by 9 bases, and 16 bases separated the two germline ends. This CDR3 region has 15 residues. This CDR3 is CASSLAGARSGEQFF. CDR3 in DNA: TGTGCCAGCAGCTTAGCGGGCGCGCGATCAGGTGAGCAGTTCTTC.

The gene calls are TRBV2 and TRBJ2-1, with 8 bases identical to TRBD2. CDR1 SNHLY and CDR2 FYNNEI come from the germline V gene. This CDR3 contains 16 residues. Trimming removed 4 bases from V and 9 bases from J; junction bases left unmatched: 14. The CDR3 sequence: CASSVNPLAAVIEQFF. CDR3 DNA sequence: TGTGCCAGCAGTGTAAACCCACTAGCGGCGGTTATTGAGCAGTTCTTC.

This clonotype occurred a few times. The chain joins TRBV11-1 to TRBJ2-2; D perhaps matches TRBD2 (6 bases). Deletions cut 0 bases from V and 5 bases from J, with 22 bases between. Germline CDR1 is SGHAT and CDR2 is FQDESV (reference sequence). There are 19 residues in the CDR3. The CDR3 loop reads CASSLAIARRGRWTGELFF. CDR3 in DNA: TGTGCCAGCAGCTTAGCAATAGCCAGGAGGGGTCGATGGACCGGGGAGCTGTTTTTT.

The chain links TRBV6-6 to TRBJ1-1; weak D call: TRBD1 (6 bases). CDR1 is MNHNY and CDR2 is SVGAGI in the germline V gene (reference sequence). CDR3 length equals 11 residues. Trimming removed 8 bases from V and 8 bases from J, with 12 bases in between. CDR3 protein: CASGGRREAFF. CDR3 DNA sequence: TGTGCCAGCGGGGGGCGGCGGGAAGCTTTCTTT.

Turning to this clonotype: Its ends do not fully match the called genes, so a read error is possible. The chain employs TRBV12-3 or TRBV12-4 and TRBJ2-1; 7 bases are a match to TRBD1. The CDR3 consists of 15 residues. The CDR3: CASRPDRVGKNEEFF. In DNA form, the CDR3 reads TGTGCCAGCAGACCTGACAGGGTTGGAAAAAATGAGGAGTTCTTC.

J is TRBJ2-1 and V is TRBV19; D may be TRBD1 or TRBD2 (5 bases each). The CDR3 has 15 amino acids. Trimming removed 0 bases from V and 7 bases from J, with 13 bases in between. CDR1 is LNHDA and CDR2 is SQIVND in the germline V gene (reference sequence). The CDR3 reads CASSIDGRERNEQFF. The CDR3, as DNA: TGTGCCAGTAGTATAGATGGCAGGGAGAGGAATGAGCAGTTCTTC.

This chain joins TRBV6-5 and TRBJ2-7; D remains ambiguous. The germline V gene has CDR1 MNHEY and CDR2 SVGAGI. The ends were cut back, 2 bases at V and 2 bases at J, with 16 bases in the middle. CDR3 length: 16 residues. CDR3 in DNA: TGTGCCAGCAGTTACGAAGCCTCCCCACAAGCCTACGAGCAGTACTTC. This gives the protein CASSYEASPQAYEQYF.

The chain carries TRBV20-1 and TRBJ2-7; 9 bases fit TRBD2. The V gene end was trimmed by 0 bases and the J gene end by 0 bases; junction bases not matched to a gene: 6. The CDR3 length is 16 residues. Germline CDR1 and CDR2: DFQATT and SNEGSKA (reference sequence). Here the CDR3 DNA reads TGCAGTGCTAGAGATCCCCAGCGGGGGGCCTCCTACGAGCAGTACTTC. This encodes CSARDPQRGASYEQYF.

This chain links TRBV7-6 with TRBJ2-7; TRBD1 matches at 8 bases. The CDR3 covers 14 residues. CDR1 is SGHVS, CDR2 FNYEAQ, per germline. V shed 6 bases, J shed 7 bases, and the junction held 11 bases outside the gene matches. The CDR3 nucleotides read TGTGCCAGCAGTCAAAAGACCGGGGACAGGGAGCAGTACTTC. Translation: CASSQKTGDREQYF.

This clonotype was counted only a few times. This sequence joins TRBV5-1 and TRBJ2-2; D is perhaps TRBD2 (5 bases). The CDR3 has 15 amino acids. V was trimmed by 4 bases and J by 5 bases, leaving 15 bases between them. Germline assignment: CDR1 SGHRS and CDR2 YFSETQ. The CDR3 DNA is TGCGCCAGCAGCCATATGGACGGGATAACCGGGGAGCTGTTTTTT. Translating gives CASSHMDGITGELFF. The full variable domain, with the rest looked up from reference TRBV5-1 and TRBJ2-2, is KAGVTQTPRYLIKTRGQQVTLSCSPISGHRSVSWYQQTPGQGLQFLFEYFSETQRNKGNFPGRFSGRQFSNSRSEMNVSTLELGDSALYLCASSHMDGITGELFFGEGSRLTVL.

This clonotype was observed a handful of times. This rearrangement joins TRBV11-2 to TRBJ2-3; TRBD1 agrees at 7 bases. J was trimmed by 2 bases and V by 0 bases; bases with no gene match: 14. The germline V gene encodes CDR1 SGHAT and CDR2 FQNNGV. The CDR3 totals 19 residues. In DNA form, the CDR3 reads TGTGCCAGCAGCTTAGAACTGGGGGACAGACTTTCAAACACAGATACGCAGTATTTT. This encodes CASSLELGDRLSNTDTQYF.

The chain uses TRBV7-8 and TRBJ2-3, with 15 bases lining up with TRBD2. Germline V gives CDR1 SGHVS, CDR2 FQNEAQ. V was pared by 5 bases and J by 2 bases, with 14 bases of the junction left unmatched. The CDR3 length is 20 residues. The DNA for the CDR3 is TGTGCCAGCAGCGGGGGACTAGCGGGGGGACCTGAGGGGTTCACAGATACGCAGTATTTT. Its translation: CASSGGLAGGPEGFTDTQYF.

V gene TRBV5-1 combines with J gene TRBJ2-2; D not resolved. The CDR3 runs 14 residues. Germline V gene lookup returns CDR1 SGHRS and CDR2 YFSETQ. Trimming shortened V by 3 bases and J by 0 bases, and 6 bases separated the two germline ends. CDR3 in amino acids: CASSSEPNTGELFF. The CDR3 DNA follows: TGCGCCAGCAGCTCGGAACCGAACACCGGGGAGCTGTTTTTT.

This rearrangement joins TRBV20-1 to TRBJ2-3; 7 bases match TRBD2. Germline V gene sequence: CDR1 DFQATT, CDR2 SNEGSKA (reference sequence). The junction had 4 bases not matched to a gene; V was cut back by 5 bases and J by 5 bases. The CDR3 runs to 12 residues. CDR3 coding DNA: TGCAGTGCTGGACCGGGGGGAGATACGCAGTATTTT. It is translated as CSAGPGGDTQYF.

V usage is TRBV7-2 and J usage is TRBJ1-2, with TRBD1 as a possible D gene (5 bases). The CDR3 is made up of 14 amino acids. The V end lost 5 bases, the J end lost 10 bases, and 20 bases lay between the germline ends. Germline values: CDR1 SGHTA, CDR2 FQGNSA. The CDR3 nucleotides are TGTGCCAGCAGCCATCAGGGCGCAATTCTGGCCTACACCTTC. Residues: CASSHQGAILAYTF.